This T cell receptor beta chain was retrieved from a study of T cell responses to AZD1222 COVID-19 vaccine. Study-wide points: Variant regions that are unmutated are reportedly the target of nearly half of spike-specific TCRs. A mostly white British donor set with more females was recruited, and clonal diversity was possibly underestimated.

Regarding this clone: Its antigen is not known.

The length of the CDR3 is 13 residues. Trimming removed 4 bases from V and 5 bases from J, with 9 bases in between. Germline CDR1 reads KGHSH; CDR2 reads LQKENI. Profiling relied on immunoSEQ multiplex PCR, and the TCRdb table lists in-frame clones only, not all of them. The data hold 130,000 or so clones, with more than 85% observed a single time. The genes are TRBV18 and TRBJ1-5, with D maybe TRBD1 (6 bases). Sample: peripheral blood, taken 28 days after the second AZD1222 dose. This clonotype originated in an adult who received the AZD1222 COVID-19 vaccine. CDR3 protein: CASSRDMDQPQHF. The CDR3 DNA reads TGTGCCAGCTCACGGGACATGGATCAGCCCCAGCATTTT. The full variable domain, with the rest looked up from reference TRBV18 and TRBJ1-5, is NAGVMQNPRHLVRRRGQEARLRCSPMKGHSHVYWYRQLPEEGLKFMVYLQKENIIDESGMPKERFSAEFPKEGPSILRIQQVVRGDSAAYFCASSRDMDQPQHFGDGTRLSIL.